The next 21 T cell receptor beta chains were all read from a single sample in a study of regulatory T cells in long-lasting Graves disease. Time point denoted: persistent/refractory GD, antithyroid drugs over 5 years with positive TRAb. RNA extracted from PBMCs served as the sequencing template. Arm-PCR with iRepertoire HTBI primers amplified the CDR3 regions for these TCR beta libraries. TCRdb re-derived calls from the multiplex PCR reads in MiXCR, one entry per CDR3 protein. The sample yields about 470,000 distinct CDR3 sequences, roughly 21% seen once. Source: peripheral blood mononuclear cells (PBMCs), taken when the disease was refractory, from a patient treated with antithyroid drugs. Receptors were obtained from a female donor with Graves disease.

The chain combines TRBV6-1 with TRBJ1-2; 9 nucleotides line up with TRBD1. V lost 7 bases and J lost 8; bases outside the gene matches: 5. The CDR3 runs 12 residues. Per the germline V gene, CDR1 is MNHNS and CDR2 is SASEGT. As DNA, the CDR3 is TGTGCCAGCACTGACAGGGGGAGCGGCTACACCTTC. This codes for CASTDRGSGYTF.

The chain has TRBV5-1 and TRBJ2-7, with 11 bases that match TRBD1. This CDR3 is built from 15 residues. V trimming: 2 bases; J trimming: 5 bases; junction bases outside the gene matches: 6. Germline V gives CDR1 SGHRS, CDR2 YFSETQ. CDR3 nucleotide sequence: TGCGCCAGCAGCTTCGGGACAGGGGGGGTAAACGAGCAGTACTTC. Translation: CASSFGTGGVNEQYF.

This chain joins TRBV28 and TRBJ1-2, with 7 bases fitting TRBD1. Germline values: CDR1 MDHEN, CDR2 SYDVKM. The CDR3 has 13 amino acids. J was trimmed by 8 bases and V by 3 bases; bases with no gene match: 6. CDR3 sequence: CASSLRQGGGYTF. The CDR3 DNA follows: TGTGCCAGCAGTTTGAGACAGGGTGGCGGCTACACCTTC.

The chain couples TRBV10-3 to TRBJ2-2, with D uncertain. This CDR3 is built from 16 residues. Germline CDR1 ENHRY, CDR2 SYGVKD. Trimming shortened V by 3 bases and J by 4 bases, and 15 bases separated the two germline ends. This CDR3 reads CAISDLGPESTGELFF. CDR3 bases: TGTGCCATCAGTGATTTAGGGCCGGAGTCCACCGGGGAGCTGTTTTTT.

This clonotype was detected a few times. The CDR3 coding sequence is TGTGCCAGCAGTGAGCACAGGGGGCGCCGGGAGACCCAGTACTTC. The encoded protein is CASSEHRGRRETQYF. This chain uses TRBV25-1 with TRBJ2-5; 9 bases line up with TRBD1. J gave up 5 bases and V 3 bases, and 7 bases lay outside the gene matches. Per germline, CDR1 MGHDK and CDR2 SYGVNS. This CDR3 contains 15 residues.

CDR3 sequence reads: CASSPDPDTGELFF. As DNA, the CDR3 is TGTGCCAGCAGCCCCGACCCCGACACCGGGGAGCTGTTTTTT. The genes are TRBV7-9 and TRBJ2-2; no clear D gene. This CDR3 region has 14 residues. Trimming took off 5 bases at V and 3 bases at J, with 10 bases between the two ends. In germline, CDR1 is SEHNR, CDR2 FQNEAQ (reference sequence).

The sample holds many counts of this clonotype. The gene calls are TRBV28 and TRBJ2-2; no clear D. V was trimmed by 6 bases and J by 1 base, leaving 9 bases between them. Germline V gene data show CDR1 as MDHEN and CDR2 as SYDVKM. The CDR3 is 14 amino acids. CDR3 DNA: TGTGCCAGCAGCTTAGCTGGGAACACCGGGGAGCTGTTTTTT. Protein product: CASSLAGNTGELFF.

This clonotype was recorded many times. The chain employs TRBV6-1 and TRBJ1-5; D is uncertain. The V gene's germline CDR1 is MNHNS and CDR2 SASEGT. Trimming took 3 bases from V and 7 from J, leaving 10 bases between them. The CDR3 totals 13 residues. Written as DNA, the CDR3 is TGTGCCAGCAGTGAGACTCTCTGGCAGCCCCAGCATTTT. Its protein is CASSETLWQPQHF.

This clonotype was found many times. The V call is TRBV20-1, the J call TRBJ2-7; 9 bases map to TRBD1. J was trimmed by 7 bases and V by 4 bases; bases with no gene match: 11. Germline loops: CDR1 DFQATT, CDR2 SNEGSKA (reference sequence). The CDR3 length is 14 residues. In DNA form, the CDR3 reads TGCAGTGCTATTTCGGGACAGGGCCCTTTAGAGCAGTACTTC. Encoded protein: CSAISGQGPLEQYF.

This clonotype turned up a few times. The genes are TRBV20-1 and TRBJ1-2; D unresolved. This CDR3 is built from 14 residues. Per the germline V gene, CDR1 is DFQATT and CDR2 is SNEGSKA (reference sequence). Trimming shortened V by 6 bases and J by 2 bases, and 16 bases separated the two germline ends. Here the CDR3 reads CSATQMRPNYGYTF. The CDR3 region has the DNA TGCAGTGCGACCCAGATGAGGCCCAACTATGGCTACACCTTC.

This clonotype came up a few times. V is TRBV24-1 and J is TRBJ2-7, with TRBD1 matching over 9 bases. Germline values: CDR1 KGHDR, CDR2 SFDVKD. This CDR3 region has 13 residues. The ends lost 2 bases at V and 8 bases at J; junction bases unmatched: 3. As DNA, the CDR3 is TGTGCCACCAGTGATTGGGGACAGGGAAAGCAGTACTTC. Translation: CATSDWGQGKQYF.

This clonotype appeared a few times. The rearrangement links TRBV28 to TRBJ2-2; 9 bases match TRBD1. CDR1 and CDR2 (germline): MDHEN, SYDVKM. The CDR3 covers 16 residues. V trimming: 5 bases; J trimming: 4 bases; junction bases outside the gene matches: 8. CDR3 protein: CASSPPDRGPTGELFF. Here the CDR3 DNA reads TGTGCCAGCAGTCCCCCGGACAGGGGACCCACCGGGGAGCTGTTTTTT.

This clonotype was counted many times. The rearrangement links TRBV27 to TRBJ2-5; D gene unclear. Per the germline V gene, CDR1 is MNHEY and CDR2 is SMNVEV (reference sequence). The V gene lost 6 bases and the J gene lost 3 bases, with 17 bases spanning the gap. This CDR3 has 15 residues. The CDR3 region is CASRDPLSQKETQYF. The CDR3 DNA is TGTGCCAGCAGGGACCCGCTTTCCCAGAAAGAGACCCAGTACTTC.

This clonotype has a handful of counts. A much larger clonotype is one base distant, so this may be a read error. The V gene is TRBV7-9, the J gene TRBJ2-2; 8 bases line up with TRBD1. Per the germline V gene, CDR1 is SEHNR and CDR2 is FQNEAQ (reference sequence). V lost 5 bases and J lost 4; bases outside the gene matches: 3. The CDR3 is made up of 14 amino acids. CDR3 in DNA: TGTGCCAGCAGCCACGGACAGGGCACCGGGGAGCTGTTTTTT. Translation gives CASSHGQGTGELFF. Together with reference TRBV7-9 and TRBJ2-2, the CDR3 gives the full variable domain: DTGVSQNPRHKITKRGQNVTFRCDPISEHNRLYWYRQTLGQGPEFLTYFQNEAQLEKSRLLSDRFSAERPKGSFSTLEIQRTEQGDSAMYLCASSHGQGTGELFFGEGSRLTVL.

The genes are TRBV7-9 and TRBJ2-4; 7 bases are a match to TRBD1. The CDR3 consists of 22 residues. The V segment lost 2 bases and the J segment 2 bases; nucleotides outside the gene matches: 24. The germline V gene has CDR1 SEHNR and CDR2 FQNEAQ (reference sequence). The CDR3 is CASSLTVTQQGPERMTKNIQYF. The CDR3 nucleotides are TGTGCCAGCAGCTTAACCGTGACCCAACAGGGGCCCGAACGGATGACCAAAAACATTCAGTACTTC.

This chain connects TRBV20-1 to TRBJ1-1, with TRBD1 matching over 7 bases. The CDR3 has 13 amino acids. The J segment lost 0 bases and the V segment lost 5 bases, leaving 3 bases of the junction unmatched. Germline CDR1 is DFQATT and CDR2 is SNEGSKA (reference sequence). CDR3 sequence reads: CSAPDRMNTEAFF. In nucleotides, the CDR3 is TGCAGTGCTCCGGACAGGATGAACACTGAAGCTTTCTTT.

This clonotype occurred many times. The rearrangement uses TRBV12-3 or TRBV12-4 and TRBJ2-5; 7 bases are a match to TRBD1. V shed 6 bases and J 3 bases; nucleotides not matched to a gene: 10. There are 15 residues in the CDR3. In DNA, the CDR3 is TGTGCCAGCAGGACCCGGGACAGCCAGGAAGAGACCCAGTACTTC. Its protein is CASRTRDSQEETQYF.

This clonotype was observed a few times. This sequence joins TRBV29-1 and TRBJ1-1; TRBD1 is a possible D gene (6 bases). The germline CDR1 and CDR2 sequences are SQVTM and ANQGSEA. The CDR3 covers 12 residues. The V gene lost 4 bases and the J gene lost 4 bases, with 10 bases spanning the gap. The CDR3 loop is CSVAEQGTEAFF. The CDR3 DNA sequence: TGCAGCGTTGCCGAACAGGGCACTGAAGCTTTCTTT.

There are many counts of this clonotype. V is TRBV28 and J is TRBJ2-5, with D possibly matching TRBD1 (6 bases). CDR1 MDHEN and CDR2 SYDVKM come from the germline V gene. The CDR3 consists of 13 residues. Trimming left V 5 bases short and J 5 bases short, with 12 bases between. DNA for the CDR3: TGTGCCAGCAGTAGCAGGGGTTGGGAGACCCAGTACTTC. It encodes CASSSRGWETQYF.

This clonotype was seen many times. CDR3 in DNA: TGTGCCAGCAGTTTTGAAGGTCTCGGCGGCGAGTCACCCCTCCACTTT. Its protein product is CASSFEGLGGESPLHF. The chain is built from TRBV13 and TRBJ1-6, with D hard to call. This CDR3 has 16 amino acids. Germline assignment: CDR1 PRHDT and CDR2 FYEKMQ (reference sequence). The V and J ends lost 6 bases and 10 bases respectively, with 22 bases between them.

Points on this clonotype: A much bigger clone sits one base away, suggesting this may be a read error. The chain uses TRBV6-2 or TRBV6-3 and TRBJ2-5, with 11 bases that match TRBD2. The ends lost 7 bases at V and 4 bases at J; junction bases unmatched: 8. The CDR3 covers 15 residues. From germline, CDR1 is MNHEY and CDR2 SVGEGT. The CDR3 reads CASKVAGGPTETQYF. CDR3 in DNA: TGTGCCAGCAAAGTAGCGGGAGGGCCGACAGAGACCCAGTACTTC.